This T cell receptor beta chain is drawn from a study of neoadjuvant anti-PD-1 for oral cavity cancer. Turning to the study itself: Before surgery, most patients got three to four biweekly 3 mg/kg nivolumab doses. Non-progressing patients received a fourth nivolumab dose near day 43, then surgery on days 50-56. Study-wide findings and caveats: TCR analyses covered only a few patients per response group.

The protocol was immunoSEQ multiplex PCR, while the TCRdb copy is restricted to in-frame clones and leaves out a portion. The data contain 84,000 or so clones, under 90% of them singletons. Regarding this clone: Its antigen is unknown.

Patients had HPV-negative, locally advanced oral cavity squamous cell carcinoma. V lost 5 bases to trimming and J lost 1 base; unmatched junction nucleotides: 8. The CDR3 is made up of 15 amino acids. From germline, CDR1 is SGHAT and CDR2 FQNNGV. The V and J genes are TRBV11-2 and TRBJ2-7; 7 nucleotides line up with TRBD1. The source material was PBMCs, sampled before nivolumab (anti-PD-1) treatment. This TCR derives from a person aged 35-80 years with oral cavity squamous cell carcinoma. The CDR3 region has the DNA TGTGCCAGCAGCCCGCCTATGGGACAGTCCTACGAGCAGTACTTC. Its protein product is CASSPPMGQSYEQYF.